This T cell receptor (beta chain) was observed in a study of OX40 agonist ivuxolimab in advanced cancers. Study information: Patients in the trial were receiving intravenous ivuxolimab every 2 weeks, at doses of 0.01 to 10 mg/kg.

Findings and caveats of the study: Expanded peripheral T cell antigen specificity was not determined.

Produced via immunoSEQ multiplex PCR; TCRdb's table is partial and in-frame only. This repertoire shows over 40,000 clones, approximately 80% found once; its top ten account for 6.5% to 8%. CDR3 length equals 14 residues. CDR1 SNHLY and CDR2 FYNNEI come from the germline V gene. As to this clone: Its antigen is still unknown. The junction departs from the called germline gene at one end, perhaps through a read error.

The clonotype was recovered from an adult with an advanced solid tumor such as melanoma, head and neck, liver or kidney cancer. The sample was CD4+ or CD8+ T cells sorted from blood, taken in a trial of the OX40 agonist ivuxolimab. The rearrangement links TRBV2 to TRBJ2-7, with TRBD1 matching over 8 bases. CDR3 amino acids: CASREGTGVNEQYF. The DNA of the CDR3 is TGTGCCAGCAGGGAAGGGACAGGTGTGAACGAGCAGTACTTC.